The entry below describes one T cell receptor (beta chain). Authors' methods: Using reference gene primer amplification, nucleated cell counts were estimated. The method was immunoSEQ multiplex PCR; TCRdb's version includes in-frame clones alone and lacks a portion of them. V, J and clone size derive from that table, while D and trimming were established from the DNA sequence. The sample has 100,000 to 110,000 clones, approximately 81% seen once. The data stem from a study of blood T cell repertoires in COVID-19. As for the study in general: T cells, B-cell-depleted T cells, or PBMCs supplied cDNA or gDNA.

With 6 bases clipped from V and 1 base from J, the junction kept 5 bases outside the gene matches. The CDR3 is 14 residues long. Looked up from germline, CDR1 is SGHRS and CDR2 is YFSETQ. The source of this sequence is a human donor in a cohort sampled during active COVID-19. The material sequenced was peripheral blood. The J gene is TRBJ2-5, the V gene TRBV5-1; 8 bases are shared with TRBD2. The CDR3 DNA follows: TGCGCCAGCATGCGGCTAGCGGGCCAAGAGACCCAGTACTTC. Translated: CASMRLAGQETQYF.